These 32 T cell receptor beta chains share one sample of origin, sequenced in a study of post-analysis software for immune sequencing data. Study findings and constraints: The five TRBV segments detected at higher frequency in patients than in controls included TRBV5-6, TRBV5-1 and TRBV20-1.

These TCRs are of unknown antigen specificity. cDNA libraries for TCR beta contained unique molecular identifiers. TCRdb re-called the PCR reads through MiXCR, storing one row per CDR3 protein. In the table there are 750,000 to 950,000 distinct CDR3 sequences, around 45% of which are singletons. Sequencing input: blood. These TCRs come from a girl under 18 with multiple sclerosis.

The V gene is TRBV20-1, the J gene TRBJ2-3; TRBD2 matches 10 bases. CDR3 size: 14 residues. The V and J ends lost 5 bases and 2 bases, in that order; junction bases with no gene match: 4. Germline loops: CDR1 DFQATT, CDR2 SNEGSKA (reference sequence). Written as DNA, the CDR3 is TGCAGTGCTCCGGGACTAGCGAACACAGATACGCAGTATTTT. This sequence encodes CSAPGLANTDTQYF.

J is TRBJ2-5 and V is TRBV11-3; 11 bases match TRBD2. The CDR3 is 16 residues long. Germline values: CDR1 SGHNT, CDR2 YENEEA. With 5 bases clipped from V and 2 bases from J, the junction kept 7 bases outside the gene matches. The CDR3 nucleotides are TGTGCCAGCAGCCGCGCTAGCGGGAGGAAACAAGAGACCCAGTACTTC. Residues: CASSRASGRKQETQYF.

With respect to this clonotype: One junction end disagrees with the germline gene, perhaps due to a read error. The J gene is TRBJ2-3, the V gene TRBV28; no definite D call. Looked up from germline, CDR1 is MDHEN and CDR2 is SYDVKM. This CDR3 region has 12 residues. The CDR3 sequence: CVSSLTADTQYF. The DNA for the CDR3 is TGTGTCAGCAGTTTGACTGCAGATACGCAGTATTTT.

The chain carries TRBV4-1 and TRBJ2-2; D unresolved. V dropped 0 bases and J dropped 4 bases, with 6 bases sitting between them. Germline lookup yields CDR1 MGHRA and CDR2 YSYEKL. The CDR3 is made up of 14 amino acids. DNA for the CDR3: TGCGCCAGCAGCCAAGATCCGGGCACCGGGGAGCTGTTTTTT. Encoded protein: CASSQDPGTGELFF.

This clonotype was counted a few times. Here the CDR3 DNA reads TGCGCCAGCAGCCCGCATGGGTTAGGGAATCAGCCCCAGCATTTT. Protein product: CASSPHGLGNQPQHF. The chain carries TRBV4-1 and TRBJ1-5; D gene uncertain. Looked up from germline, CDR1 is MGHRA and CDR2 is YSYEKL. V was trimmed by 4 bases and J by 4 bases, leaving 14 bases between them. This CDR3 is built from 15 residues.

The chain joins TRBV24-1 to TRBJ2-1; D not certain. Germline assignment: CDR1 KGHDR and CDR2 SFDVKD. Deletions cut 4 bases from V and 5 bases from J, with 8 bases between. This CDR3 is 13 amino acids long. CDR3 bases: TGTGCCACCAGTGAGGGGTTCCACAATGAGCAGTTCTTC. Its translation: CATSEGFHNEQFF.

V and J are TRBV7-9 and TRBJ1-6, with D unclear. Germline CDR1 and CDR2: SEHNR and FQNEAQ (reference sequence). The CDR3 is 11 residues long. V lost 5 bases, J lost 7 bases, and 3 bases lay in between. CDR3 sequence: CASSQNSPLHF. The CDR3 region has the DNA TGTGCCAGCAGCCAGAATTCACCCCTCCACTTT.

This clonotype came up a few times. J is TRBJ2-3 and V is TRBV9, with D possibly TRBD2 on 6 matching bases. The germline V gene has CDR1 SGDLS and CDR2 YYNGEE. Trimming left V 0 bases short and J 5 bases short, with 16 bases between. The CDR3 length is 16 residues. As DNA, the CDR3 is TGTGCCAGCAGCGTAGGTCGAGCGGGTGTGGTAGATACGCAGTATTTT. Protein: CASSVGRAGVVDTQYF.

This sequence joins TRBV15 and TRBJ2-1; no clear D. The CDR3 totals 11 residues. V lost 3 bases and J lost 8, with 5 bases in between. Germline loops: CDR1 LNHNV, CDR2 YYDKDF (reference sequence). The CDR3, as DNA: TGTGCCACCAGCAGGCAGGATGAGCAGTTCTTC. The encoded protein is CATSRQDEQFF.

The rearrangement uses TRBV20-1 and TRBJ2-1; D uncertain. CDR3 size: 15 residues. The germline V gene has CDR1 DFQATT and CDR2 SNEGSKA (reference sequence). The germline V and J ends were trimmed by 3 bases and 4 bases, with 16 bases remaining between them. CDR3 loop: CSASSPQKTYNEQFF. The CDR3 DNA is TGCAGTGCTAGCAGTCCGCAGAAAACTTACAATGAGCAGTTCTTC.

The chain is built from TRBV27 and TRBJ2-7, with a tentative D call TRBD2 (5 bases). V gave up 5 bases and J gave up 7 bases, with 18 bases separating them. This CDR3 has 14 residues. Germline CDR1 reads MNHEY; CDR2 reads SMNVEV (reference sequence). The CDR3 coding sequence is TGTGCCAGCAGTATTCAATTAGCGATAGGGGAGCAGTACTTC. It yields the protein CASSIQLAIGEQYF.

Concerning this clonotype: A read error may account for a junction end that differs from germline. The chain employs TRBV6-6 and TRBJ1-6; D uncertain. The CDR3 runs to 15 residues. Germline V CDR1 and CDR2: MNHNY, SVGAGI (reference sequence). The CDR3 is CASSHSGEHNSPFHF. The CDR3, as DNA: TGTGCCAGCAGTCACTCCGGAGAACATAATTCACCCTTCCACTTT.

The chain uses TRBV5-1 and TRBJ2-5; the match to TRBD2 covers 7 bases. The better agreement between TRBJ2-7 and the DNA end casts doubt on the J call. CDR1 is SGHRS, CDR2 YFSETQ, per germline. This CDR3 has 13 amino acids. The CDR3 nucleotides are TGCGCCAGCAGCCGGGGGGTAACCTACGAGCAGTACTTC. Protein: CASSRGVTYEQYF.

The rearrangement joins TRBV12-3 or TRBV12-4 to TRBJ1-2, with D perhaps matching TRBD1 (6 bases). The CDR3 contains 17 residues. V was clipped by 8 bases and J by 6 bases, with 28 bases between them. This CDR3 is CASRLTLLGRGRDGYTF. CDR3 coding DNA: TGTGCCAGCCGACTTACCCTACTTGGCAGGGGTCGTGATGGCTACACCTTC.

The genes are TRBV29-1 and TRBJ2-5, with TRBD1 matching over 7 bases. The CDR3 totals 14 residues. V trimming: 4 bases; J trimming: 5 bases; junction bases outside the gene matches: 10. Germline V gene sequence: CDR1 SQVTM, CDR2 ANQGSEA. CDR3 nucleotides: TGCAGCGTTGCCGGACAGGTGAATAGTGAGACCCAGTACTTC. This codes for CSVAGQVNSETQYF.

V and J are TRBV9 and TRBJ1-2; D possibly corresponds to TRBD1 (5 bases). This CDR3 region has 13 residues. Trimming pared 4 bases from V and 4 bases from J, leaving 11 bases between. CDR1 and CDR2 from the germline V gene are SGDLS and YYNGEE. DNA for the CDR3: TGTGCCAGCAGCCCCGGGGCTACCTATGGCTACACCTTC. This encodes CASSPGATYGYTF.

This rearrangement joins TRBV6-5 to TRBJ1-6, with D perhaps TRBD1 (6 bases). The length of the CDR3 is 19 residues. Germline V gene lookup returns CDR1 MNHEY and CDR2 SVGAGI. Trimming took 0 bases from V and 0 from J, leaving 15 bases between them. CDR3 region: CASSYSRGRIGSYNSPLHF. CDR3 sequence (DNA): TGTGCCAGCAGTTACTCCAGGGGCAGAATAGGCTCCTATAATTCACCCCTCCACTTT.

The chain combines TRBV20-1 with TRBJ2-5, with a tentative D call TRBD2 (6 bases). The CDR3 length is 14 residues. Trimming removed 3 bases at V and 1 base at J, with 12 bases between. Germline V lookup: CDR1 DFQATT, CDR2 SNEGSKA (reference sequence). The CDR3 loop reads CSASPGVRQETQYF. The CDR3 DNA sequence: TGCAGTGCTAGTCCGGGGGTGCGCCAAGAGACCCAGTACTTC.

CDR3 protein: CASSQSERAYEQYF. As DNA, the CDR3 is TGTGCCAGCAGCCAATCGGAAAGGGCCTACGAGCAGTACTTC. V and J are TRBV7-9 and TRBJ2-7; no definite D call. Per the germline V gene, CDR1 is SEHNR and CDR2 is FQNEAQ (reference sequence). Trimming took off 5 bases at V and 2 bases at J, with 13 bases between the two ends. The CDR3 is 14 residues long.

The rearrangement joins TRBV24-1 to TRBJ2-5; D uncertain. V was cut by 4 bases and J by 2 bases, with 13 bases left in between. The CDR3 length is 15 residues. Per the germline V gene, CDR1 is KGHDR and CDR2 is SFDVKD. Here the CDR3 reads CATSDSGRTQETQYF. The CDR3 DNA sequence: TGTGCCACCAGTGACTCGGGCCGAACTCAAGAGACCCAGTACTTC.

This clonotype occurred a few times. The chain combines TRBV29-1 with TRBJ2-7; 9 bases are a match to TRBD2. After removal of 6 bases from V and 0 bases from J, the junction contained 9 bases not matched to a gene. The CDR3 has 15 amino acids. Germline lookup yields CDR1 SQVTM and CDR2 ANQGSEA. The CDR3 DNA sequence: TGCAGCGTCGTTAGCGGGAGCGCCTCCTCCTACGAGCAGTACTTC. This encodes CSVVSGSASSYEQYF.

In this sample, this clonotype turned up a few times. V usage is TRBV29-1 and J usage is TRBJ2-7; 8 bases align to TRBD2. Germline V gives CDR1 SQVTM, CDR2 ANQGSEA. The CDR3 length is 13 residues. V gave up 0 bases and J gave up 4 bases; unmatched junction bases: 2. The CDR3 region is CSVEDPGGYEQYF. CDR3 nucleotide sequence: TGCAGCGTTGAAGACCCGGGGGGGTACGAGCAGTACTTC.

J is TRBJ1-2 and V is TRBV29-1, with D tentatively TRBD1 (5 bases). Trimming shortened V by 5 bases and J by 1 base, and 17 bases separated the two germline ends. This CDR3 has 15 residues. Germline V CDR1 and CDR2: SQVTM, ANQGSEA. The CDR3 DNA reads as TGCAGCGTTTATGGGGCTGGTCGGAATAACTATGGCTACACCTTC. It yields the protein CSVYGAGRNNYGYTF.

In regard to this clonotype: Likely a read error: the CDR3 ends without its conserved phenylalanine or tryptophan. The V and J genes are TRBV20-1 and TRBJ1-1; 9 nucleotides line up with TRBD1. The germline CDR1 and CDR2 sequences are DFQATT and SNEGSKA (reference sequence). The CDR3 runs 13 residues. The trim removed 5 bases at V and 4 bases at J, leaving 5 bases unmatched. The CDR3: CSAGTGLFTEAFC. The CDR3 DNA follows: TGCAGTGCTGGGACAGGGCTTTTCACTGAAGCTTTCTGT.

This clonotype appeared a few times. The final CDR3 position lacks the conserved phenylalanine or tryptophan, pointing to a likely read error. No DNA is shown, since the ends of the CDR3 on it are uncertain; the CDR3 is the one TCRdb lists. V gene TRBV28 combines with J gene TRBJ1-5; TRBD1, the table's D call, lacks a check against the DNA. The CDR3 is 12 amino acids long, termini counted. Germline V gene lookup returns CDR1 MDHEN and CDR2 SYDVKM. CDR3 residues: CASSLEGAAGQE.

This clonotype was counted only a few times. The J gene is TRBJ2-1, the V gene TRBV7-6; 7 positions agree with TRBD2. The end of the DNA is better explained by TRBJ2-7, so the J call may be wrong. The CDR3 totals 15 residues. Germline lookup yields CDR1 SGHVS and CDR2 FNYEAQ. The CDR3 bases are TGTGCCAGCAGCTTCCCATCTAGCGGCTACAATGAGCAGTACTTC. This gives the protein CASSFPSSGYNEQYF.

Comments on this clonotype: This clone may be a read error of a much larger clone one base away. The chain is built from TRBV18 and TRBJ2-1; D uncertain. Trimming left V 3 bases short and J 13 bases short, with 19 bases between. The CDR3 consists of 14 residues. Germline CDR1 and CDR2: KGHSH and LQKENI. CDR3: CASSPLGPEETQFF. DNA of the CDR3: TGTGCCAGCTCACCCCTTGGACCTGAGGAGACCCAGTTCTTC.

This clonotype was recorded a few times. V usage is TRBV27 and J usage is TRBJ2-1; 7 bases agree with TRBD2. The ends lost 6 bases at V and 7 bases at J; junction bases unmatched: 6. The CDR3 length is 13 residues. Germline V gene sequence: CDR1 MNHEY, CDR2 SMNVEV (reference sequence). This chain's CDR3 is CASSITSANEQFF. Written as DNA, the CDR3 is TGTGCCAGCAGCATAACTAGCGCTAATGAGCAGTTCTTC.

A few counts support this clonotype. The chain recombines TRBV28 with TRBJ2-7; 11 bases are shared with TRBD1. The V gene end was trimmed by 2 bases and the J gene end by 2 bases; junction bases not matched to a gene: 2. Per germline, CDR1 MDHEN and CDR2 SYDVKM. The CDR3 has 15 amino acids. The CDR3 reads CASSLTGQGAYEQYF. The CDR3 DNA follows: TGTGCCAGCAGTTTAACGGGACAGGGGGCCTACGAGCAGTACTTC.

The DNA for the CDR3 is TGTGCCAGCAGCTTAGTCGGAGGGGGGCGAATCTACGAGCAGTACTTC. Translation: CASSLVGGGRIYEQYF. The rearrangement links TRBV7-6 to TRBJ2-4; D might be TRBD1 or TRBD2, each matching 6 bases. The DNA end is a closer match to TRBJ2-7, so the J assignment may be wrong. The germline V gene encodes CDR1 SGHVS and CDR2 FNYEAQ. The CDR3 is 16 amino acids.

The chain has TRBV12-3 or TRBV12-4 and TRBJ1-2; D may be TRBD1 (6 bases). The CDR3 is 13 amino acids. Trimming cost V 5 bases and J 4 bases, with 11 bases left between them. CDR3 bases: TGTGCCAGCAGTCGACAGGCTCGCTATGGCTACACCTTC. As protein: CASSRQARYGYTF.

The J gene is TRBJ2-4, the V gene TRBV14; perhaps TRBD2 as D (6 bases). Germline CDR1 and CDR2: SGHDN and FVKESK. CDR3 length: 15 residues. V lost 0 bases and J lost 3, with 9 bases in between. The CDR3 nucleotides read TGTGCCAGCAGCCAAGAGGCGGGGATCAAAAACATTCAGTACTTC. Residues: CASSQEAGIKNIQYF.